The 17 T cell receptor beta chains below all came from one sample that was sequenced in a study of PD-1 blockade in classical Hodgkin lymphoma. Time point noted: cycle 4 day 1 (C4D1), after more than five weeks of nivolumab. Every patient had relapsed following autologous stem cell transplantation, and cohorts differed in brentuximab vedotin exposure. Assay used: immunoSEQ multiplex PCR; TCRdb lists only in-frame clones, some missing. The table has about 94,000 clones, 93% seen once; the top ten hold just under 2%. The sample consisted of peripheral blood mononuclear cells (PBMCs), taken before the fourth cycle of nivolumab. Every receptor here comes from a human donor with classical Hodgkin lymphoma.

V and J are TRBV5-6 and TRBJ2-2; 8 bases align to TRBD1. The germline gives CDR1 SGHDT, CDR2 YYEEEE. J was trimmed by 5 bases and V by 5 bases; bases with no gene match: 11. There are 16 residues in the CDR3. As DNA, the CDR3 is TGTGCCAGCAGGGGGGCAGGGGGCGCGAGGACCGGGGAGCTGTTTTTT. It yields the protein CASRGAGGARTGELFF.

V is TRBV10-3 and J is TRBJ2-1, with 9 bases lining up with TRBD1. The CDR3 spans 15 residues. Germline-derived CDR1 and CDR2 are ENHRY and SYGVKD. V lost 0 bases to trimming and J lost 5 bases; unmatched junction nucleotides: 2. CDR3 in DNA: TGTGCCATCAGTGAGTCGGGGACAGGGAACAATGAGCAGTTCTTC. This gives the protein CAISESGTGNNEQFF.

The chain employs TRBV6-1 and TRBJ2-7; 7 bases are a match to TRBD1. Germline V gene data show CDR1 as MNHNS and CDR2 as SASEGT. The CDR3 contains 15 residues. Trimming at V came to 7 bases and at J to 1 base, leaving 10 bases not matched to a gene. CDR3 DNA: TGTGCCAGCACCGGCGGCGCAGGGGGTTCCTACGAGCAGTACTTC. Amino acid sequence: CASTGGAGGSYEQYF.

The chain has TRBV5-1 and TRBJ2-7; 8 nucleotides line up with TRBD1. CDR1 and CDR2 (germline): SGHRS, YFSETQ. V lost 7 bases to trimming and J lost 7 bases; unmatched junction nucleotides: 13. CDR3 size: 14 residues. The CDR3 DNA reads as TGCGCCAGCTCCCCCGACAGGGGAATATGGGAGCAGTACTTC. Its translation: CASSPDRGIWEQYF.

DNA for the CDR3: TGTGCCAGCAGCCCAGGGGGCAGTGAGCAGTTCTTC. Translated, it gives CASSPGGSEQFF. This chain joins TRBV6-5 and TRBJ2-1; 8 bases align to TRBD1. Trimming at V came to 6 bases and at J to 9 bases, leaving 4 bases not matched to a gene. This CDR3 contains 12 residues. Looked up from germline, CDR1 is MNHEY and CDR2 is SVGAGI.

V usage is TRBV28 and J usage is TRBJ1-2; TRBD1 matches 7 bases. In germline, CDR1 is MDHEN, CDR2 SYDVKM. This CDR3 is 13 amino acids long. Trimming removed 7 bases from V and 7 bases from J; junction bases left unmatched: 9. The CDR3 sequence is CASKSTGLIGYTF. In DNA, the CDR3 is TGTGCCAGCAAGTCGACAGGGCTCATTGGCTACACCTTC.

This chain connects TRBV2 to TRBJ2-7; D unresolved. V was cut by 2 bases and J by 3 bases, with 8 bases left in between. Germline CDR1 is SNHLY and CDR2 is FYNNEI. The CDR3 loop spans 13 amino acids. The CDR3, as DNA: TGTGCCAGCAGTGAATCCATGGTCTACGAGCAGTACTTC. Its translation: CASSESMVYEQYF.

The chain links TRBV2 to TRBJ1-1; D uncertain. Trimming shortened V by 7 bases and J by 4 bases, and 7 bases separated the two germline ends. This CDR3 comprises 11 residues. CDR1 SNHLY and CDR2 FYNNEI come from the germline V gene. The CDR3 loop reads CASTPFTEAFF. Here the CDR3 DNA reads TGTGCCAGCACCCCGTTCACTGAAGCTTTCTTT.

The chain links TRBV10-3 to TRBJ1-2, with TRBD1 matching over 11 bases. In germline, CDR1 is ENHRY, CDR2 SYGVKD. This CDR3 region has 15 residues. V dropped 6 bases and J dropped 0; count of bases not matched to a gene: 3. The CDR3 loop is CAIRDRGPPNYGYTF. CDR3 nucleotide sequence: TGTGCCATCAGGGACAGGGGGCCCCCTAACTATGGCTACACCTTC.

This rearrangement joins TRBV7-2 to TRBJ2-5; TRBD2 matches at 12 bases. The CDR3 is 17 amino acids. The germline gives CDR1 SGHTA, CDR2 FQGNSA. V dropped 2 bases and J dropped 2; count of bases not matched to a gene: 6. The CDR3: CASSLKTSGRGQETQYF. The CDR3 coding sequence is TGTGCCAGCAGCTTAAAGACTAGCGGGAGAGGTCAAGAGACCCAGTACTTC.

The J gene is TRBJ1-2, the V gene TRBV29-1; weak D call: TRBD1 (6 bases). The germline CDR1 and CDR2 sequences are SQVTM and ANQGSEA. Trimming stripped 2 bases from V and 8 bases from J, with 15 bases between. This CDR3 contains 13 residues. CDR3 in amino acids: CSVENDRSLGYTF. Here the CDR3 DNA reads TGCAGCGTTGAAAATGACAGGAGTTTAGGCTACACCTTC.

The chain has TRBV5-1 and TRBJ2-1; a possible D gene is TRBD2 (6 bases). The CDR3 spans 13 residues. The V and J ends lost 0 bases and 7 bases respectively, with 8 bases between them. The germline CDR1 and CDR2 sequences are SGHRS and YFSETQ. CDR3 coding DNA: TGCGCCAGCAGCTTGGCCGCGGGAAATGAGCAGTTCTTC. It codes for CASSLAAGNEQFF.

This clone has just one count. The rearrangement uses TRBV27 and TRBJ2-5; TRBD2 agrees at 15 bases. The CDR3 spans 16 residues. After removal of 5 bases from V and 4 bases from J, the junction contained 5 bases not matched to a gene. Germline CDR1 is MNHEY and CDR2 is SMNVEV (reference sequence). CDR3 nucleotide sequence: TGTGCCAGCAGTCCACGGACTAGCGGGAGGGGAGAGACCCAGTACTTC. Its translation: CASSPRTSGRGETQYF.

In regard to this clone: At one of its ends the junction is not consistent with the germline gene, which may arise from a read error. This rearrangement joins TRBV6-1 to TRBJ2-4; the D is unclear. This CDR3 contains 11 residues. Per germline, CDR1 MNHNS and CDR2 SASEGT. The CDR3 DNA follows: TGTGCCAGCAGTGCTCCCGGGCAGAATAACTTC. It codes for CASSAPGQNNF.

The chain recombines TRBV5-4 with TRBJ1-1, with D perhaps TRBD1 (6 bases). V was trimmed by 0 bases and J by 8 bases, leaving 8 bases between them. The germline V gene encodes CDR1 SGHNT and CDR2 YYREEE (reference sequence). CDR3 length: 12 amino acids. The CDR3: CASSLGQEEAFF. CDR3 nucleotides: TGTGCCAGCAGCTTGGGACAGGAGGAAGCTTTCTTT.

CDR3 loop: CASSLRTGGGGISKKLFF. The DNA for the CDR3 is TGTGCCAGCAGCCTTCGGACAGGGGGCGGCGGGATCAGCAAGAAACTGTTTTTT. This chain connects TRBV7-8 to TRBJ1-4; 11 nucleotides line up with TRBD1. Germline trimming cut 5 bases from V and 11 bases from J; bases unmatched to any gene: 19. CDR3 length: 18 residues. Germline lookup yields CDR1 SGHVS and CDR2 FQNEAQ.

V is TRBV6-6 and J is TRBJ2-1; no clear D gene. This CDR3 spans 13 amino acids. CDR1 is MNHNY and CDR2 is SVGAGI in the germline V gene (reference sequence). Deletions cut 10 bases from V and 7 bases from J, with 17 bases between. The CDR3 here is CATQIRQWNEQFF. The CDR3 DNA follows: TGTGCCACCCAGATCCGCCAATGGAATGAGCAGTTCTTC.